The clone carrying this TCR beta chain was observed a few times. The antigen remains unidentified. The sample comes from a study of beta chain features in type 1 diabetes. Germline CDR1 is SGHTA and CDR2 is FQGNSA. The V gene lost 5 bases and the J gene lost 6 bases, with 15 bases spanning the gap. The CDR3 loop spans 14 amino acids. Every isolated RNA sample was fully reverse transcribed, so sequencing captured expressed TCRB transcripts. Regulatory, naive and central memory T cell samples averaged around 3.9 million reads. Here immunoSEQ multiplex PCR was the method, and the copy in TCRdb shows in-frame clones only, minus some. The sample has a few hundred thousand clones; around 20% are singletons. Purity above 95% was achieved in all sorted populations. Study-level points and caveats: cDNA-based sequencing might over-represent cells highly expressing TCR. Patients' naive, central memory and Treg TCRB repertoires seemed closer to one another than those of healthy donors.

V gene TRBV7-2 combines with J gene TRBJ2-3, with D tentatively TRBD1 (6 bases). Input material: naive CD4+ T cells from blood. This TCR derives from a woman aged 18-29 years in good health. The CDR3 DNA sequence: TGTGCCAGCAGCCTAGGACAGAGATTCGATACGCAGTATTTT. Its protein product is CASSLGQRFDTQYF.